This record concerns one TCR beta chain sequence. The antigen is undetermined. Germline lookup yields CDR1 SGHRS and CDR2 YFSETQ. Trimming took 0 bases from V and 0 from J, leaving 16 bases between them. The length of the CDR3 is 18 residues. Template material for amplifying TCR beta CDR3 regions consisted of RNA transcripts. The HTBI primer set served for first-round RT-PCR of the TCR CDR3. Each CDR3 protein is one row after TCRdb ran MiXCR on the multiplex PCR reads. The repertoire consists of hundreds of thousands of distinct CDR3 sequences, with 15% to 18% occurring once and the leading ten covering roughly 14%. For Graves' hyperthyroidism to be stable, ophthalmopathy could not progress within 18 months. Pregnant or lactating patients were excluded, as were those with uncontrolled infection or other autoimmune disease. Isolation of PBMCs was performed on 8.5 to 10 ml fresh peripheral blood. These data originate in a study of T cells in Graves' hyperthyroidism and ophthalmopathy.

General study results and limits: With a median lead of 6.5 months before onset, the model predicted ophthalmopathy.

Sequencing was carried out using blood. The chain couples TRBV5-1 to TRBJ1-5; D gene unclear. The TCR was taken from a woman aged 18-30 years with Graves' hyperthyroidism. CDR3 nucleotides: TGCGCCAGCAGCTTGGATCGGATGGTCTACTATAGCAATCAGCCCCAGCATTTT. Translation: CASSLDRMVYYSNQPQHF.